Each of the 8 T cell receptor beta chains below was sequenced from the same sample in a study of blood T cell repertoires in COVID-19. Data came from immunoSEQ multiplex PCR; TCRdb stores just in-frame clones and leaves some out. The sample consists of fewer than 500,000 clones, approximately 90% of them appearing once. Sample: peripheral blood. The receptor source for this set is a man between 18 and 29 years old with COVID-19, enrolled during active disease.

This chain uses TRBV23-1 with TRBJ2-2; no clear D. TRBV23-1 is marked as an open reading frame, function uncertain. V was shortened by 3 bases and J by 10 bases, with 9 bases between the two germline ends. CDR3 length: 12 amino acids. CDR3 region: CASSHRGLELFF. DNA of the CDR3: TGCGCCAGCAGTCACCGCGGATTGGAGCTGTTTTTT.

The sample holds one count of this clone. The CDR3 DNA is TGTGCCAGCAGCCAAGGACTAGCGGGACCTCGGGAGACCCAGTACTTC. This sequence encodes CASSQGLAGPRETQYF. V gene TRBV7-3 combines with J gene TRBJ2-5; TRBD2 aligns across 12 bases. Per germline, CDR1 SGHTA and CDR2 FQGTGA. V lost 5 bases, J lost 5 bases, and 9 bases stayed unmatched. CDR3 length equals 16 residues.

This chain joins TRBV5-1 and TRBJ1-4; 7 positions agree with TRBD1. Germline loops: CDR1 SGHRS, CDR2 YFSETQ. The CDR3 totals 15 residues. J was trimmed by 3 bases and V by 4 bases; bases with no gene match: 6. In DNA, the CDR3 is TGCGCCAGCAGCACCTACAGGGGACCTAATGAAAAACTGTTTTTT. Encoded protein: CASSTYRGPNEKLFF. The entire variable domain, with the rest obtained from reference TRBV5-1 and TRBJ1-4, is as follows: KAGVTQTPRYLIKTRGQQVTLSCSPISGHRSVSWYQQTPGQGLQFLFEYFSETQRNKGNFPGRFSGRQFSNSRSEMNVSTLELGDSALYLCASSTYRGPNEKLFFGSGTQLSVL.

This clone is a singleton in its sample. This chain's CDR3 is CASSPGQHNQPQHF. The CDR3 bases are TGTGCCAGCAGTCCCGGACAGCACAATCAGCCCCAGCATTTT. The gene calls are TRBV28 and TRBJ1-5, with D perhaps matching TRBD1 (6 bases). The V end lost 5 bases, the J end lost 3 bases, and 11 bases lay between the germline ends. Germline CDR1 reads MDHEN; CDR2 reads SYDVKM. This CDR3 contains 14 residues.

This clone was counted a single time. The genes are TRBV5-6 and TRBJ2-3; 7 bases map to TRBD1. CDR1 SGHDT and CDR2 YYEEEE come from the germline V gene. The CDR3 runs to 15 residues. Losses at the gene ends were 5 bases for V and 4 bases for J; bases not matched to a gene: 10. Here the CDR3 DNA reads TGTGCCAGCAGTCCTACATCGAGGGGGCCAGATACGCAGTATTTT. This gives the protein CASSPTSRGPDTQYF.

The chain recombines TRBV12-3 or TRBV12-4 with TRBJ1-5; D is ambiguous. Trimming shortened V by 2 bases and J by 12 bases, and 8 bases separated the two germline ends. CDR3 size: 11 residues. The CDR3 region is CASSLKADQHF. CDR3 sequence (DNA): TGTGCCAGCAGTTTAAAGGCGGACCAGCATTTT.

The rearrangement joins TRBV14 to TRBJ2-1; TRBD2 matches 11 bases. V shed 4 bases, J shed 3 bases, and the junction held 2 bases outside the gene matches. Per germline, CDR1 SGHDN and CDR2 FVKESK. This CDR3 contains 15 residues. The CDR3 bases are TGTGCCAGCAGCCTCCTAGCGGGAGGCTACAATGAGCAGTTCTTC. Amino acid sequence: CASSLLAGGYNEQFF. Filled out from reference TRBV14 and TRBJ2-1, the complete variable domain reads EAGVTQFPSHSVIEKGQTVTLRCDPISGHDNLYWYRRVMGKEIKFLLHFVKESKQDESGMPNNRFLAERTGGTYSTLKVQPAELEDSGVYFCASSLLAGGYNEQFFGPGTRLTVL.

CDR3 sequence reads: CASTVGPMWPQHF. Here the CDR3 DNA reads TGTGCCAGCACAGTGGGGCCCATGTGGCCCCAGCATTTT. The genes are TRBV19 and TRBJ1-5, with D maybe TRBD1 (5 bases). V lost 9 bases, J lost 9 bases, and 18 bases lay in between. This CDR3 spans 13 amino acids. The germline gives CDR1 LNHDA, CDR2 SQIVND (reference sequence). The full variable domain, rest sourced from reference TRBV19 and TRBJ1-5, is DGGITQSPKYLFRKEGQNVTLSCEQNLNHDAMYWYRQDPGQGLRLIYYSQIVNDFQKGDIAEGYSVSREKKESFPLTVTSAQKNPTAFYLCASTVGPMWPQHFGDGTRLSIL.